This T cell receptor (beta chain) was sequenced during a study of yellow fever vaccine responses in identical twins (dated by TCRdb to 2017 to 2018). Looking at the study overall: In identical twins, the study followed T cell clones that responded to the vaccine with precision.

This clonotype was found once. The antigen it recognizes is unknown. Base qualities are missing; no much larger clone stands one base away. One read alone lends weak support. Findings and caveats that apply to the study as a whole: The authors reported that the T cell response to vaccination in identical twins appeared partly convergent and partly personalized.

CDR1 and CDR2 are read off the germline V gene as SGHRS and YFSETQ. Taken from cysteine to phenylalanine, the CDR3 has 13 residues. Only the CDR3 part of the read is kept: 39 bases, read in frame from the first base. The junction shows trimming of 4 bases on V and 7 bases on J, plus 14 bases between the germline ends. Library preparation employed RT-PCR. The run used an Illumina HiSeq 2500. Starting from the raw public reads, TCRdb applied fastp trimming at Q25, assembled clones with MiXCR and retained in-frame beta chains. Every entry covers one CDR3 protein and lists the most common genes and DNA from its rows. The sample records 2,500 or so distinct CDR3 sequences, 86% of which are singletons. The ten biggest clones cover under 4.5% of the sample.

Sequenced here: T cells from blood (PBMCs), unsorted or a sorted subset (not recorded which), sampled before or after yellow fever vaccination (not recorded which). The V and J segments used are TRBV5-1 and TRBJ1-2; TRBD1 is a weak D gene call, 5 bases matching. This receptor was obtained from a young woman who received the yellow fever vaccine. Donor details come from another sample of the same person, matched by shared clones. The CDR3 amino acid sequence is: CASSSLRAGGYTF. The DNA sequence follows: TGCGCCAGCAGCAGCCTCAGGGCGGGTGGCTACACCTTC.